The rows below give T cell receptor beta chains drawn from one sample of a study of OX40 agonist ivuxolimab in advanced cancers. Clones were read by immunoSEQ multiplex PCR, and TCRdb kept only the in-frame ones, dropping some. The profile covers tens of thousands of clones, with approximately 89% appearing a single time and about an eighth taken by the ten largest. The sample here was CD4+ or CD8+ T cells sorted from blood, taken in a trial of the OX40 agonist ivuxolimab. Source of these receptors: an adult with an advanced solid tumor such as melanoma, head and neck, liver or kidney cancer. Both conserved end residues are part of each CDR3. A D gene is named only where the DNA matches it firmly. Clone size is given for some rows only: seen once, a few or many times, or a class if the clone is expanded.

d_gene: -; v_gene: TRBV6-6; abundance: once; j_gene: TRBJ1-4; CDR3aa: CASSSNTAATNEKLFF; CDR3nt: TGTGCCAGCAGTTCGAACACAGCGGCAACTAATGAAAAACTGTTTTTT
d_gene: TRBD2; v_gene: TRBV5-4; abundance: -; j_gene: TRBJ2-3; CDR3aa: CASSLAGYTDTQYF; CDR3nt: TGTGCCAGCAGCCTAGCGGGCTACACAGATACGCAGTATTTT
d_gene: -; v_gene: TRBV19; abundance: few; j_gene: TRBJ1-6; CDR3aa: CASSSLERSTRALHF; CDR3nt: TGTGCCAGTAGTAGTCTGGAGCGGTCTACGAGGGCCCTCCACTTT
d_gene: -; v_gene: TRBV6-1; abundance: -; j_gene: TRBJ2-4; CDR3aa: CASSEAPGMNKNIQYF; CDR3nt: TGTGCCAGCAGTGAGGCCCCGGGAATGAACAAAAACATTCAGTACTTC
d_gene: -; v_gene: TRBV5-1; abundance: -; j_gene: TRBJ2-3; CDR3aa: CASSLFTSSSTDTQYF; CDR3nt: TGCGCCAGCAGCTTGTTCACTAGCTCTAGCACAGATACGCAGTATTTT
d_gene: -; v_gene: TRBV5-4; abundance: -; j_gene: TRBJ2-7; CDR3aa: CASRRDIVGEQYF; CDR3nt: TGTGCCAGCCGAAGGGACATTGTCGGCGAGCAGTACTTC
d_gene: TRBD1; v_gene: TRBV6-5; abundance: -; j_gene: TRBJ2-7; CDR3aa: CASDPSGQGYEQYF; CDR3nt: TGTGCCAGCGACCCCAGTGGACAGGGCTACGAGCAGTACTTC
d_gene: -; v_gene: TRBV10-3; abundance: -; j_gene: TRBJ2-7; CDR3aa: CAITDVGGGEQYF; CDR3nt: TGTGCCATCACCGATGTGGGGGGCGGCGAGCAGTACTTC
d_gene: TRBD1; v_gene: TRBV6-5; abundance: -; j_gene: TRBJ1-2; CDR3aa: CASTSGQGMGGYTF; CDR3nt: TGTGCCAGCACCTCAGGACAGGGGATGGGCGGCTACACCTTC
d_gene: -; v_gene: TRBV27; abundance: -; j_gene: TRBJ1-2; CDR3aa: CASSLSHTYGYTF; CDR3nt: TGTGCCAGCAGTTTGTCACACACCTATGGCTACACCTTC
d_gene: TRBD1; v_gene: TRBV5-1; abundance: -; j_gene: TRBJ2-7; CDR3aa: CASSFQQGKHYEQYF; CDR3nt: TGCGCCAGCAGCTTCCAACAGGGGAAACACTACGAGCAGTACTTC
d_gene: TRBD2; v_gene: TRBV9; abundance: -; j_gene: TRBJ2-1; CDR3aa: CASGTYSGATYNEQFF; CDR3nt: TGTGCCAGCGGGACCTATAGCGGGGCCACCTACAATGAGCAGTTCTTC
d_gene: -; v_gene: TRBV2; abundance: many; j_gene: TRBJ1-2; CDR3aa: CASSEGTLNYGYTF; CDR3nt: TGTGCCAGCAGTGAAGGGACCCTTAACTATGGCTACACCTTC
d_gene: TRBD2; v_gene: TRBV6-1; abundance: -; j_gene: TRBJ2-5; CDR3aa: CASSELGGARETQYF; CDR3nt: TGTGCCAGCAGTGAACTCGGGGGGGCAAGGGAGACCCAGTACTTC
d_gene: TRBD2; v_gene: TRBV2; abundance: -; j_gene: TRBJ2-3; CDR3aa: CASKASGRSYRTDTQYF; CDR3nt: TGTGCCAGCAAGGCTAGCGGGAGGTCCTATCGCACAGATACGCAGTATTTT
d_gene: TRBD1; v_gene: TRBV18; abundance: few; j_gene: TRBJ1-1; CDR3aa: CASSPTGADTEAFF; CDR3nt: TGTGCCAGCTCACCAACAGGGGCGGACACTGAAGCTTTCTTT
d_gene: TRBD1; v_gene: TRBV6-1; abundance: -; j_gene: TRBJ2-5; CDR3aa: CASRARTGKETQYF; CDR3nt: TGTGCCAGCCGCGCCCGGACAGGGAAAGAGACCCAGTACTTC
d_gene: TRBD2; v_gene: TRBV19; abundance: -; j_gene: TRBJ2-1; CDR3aa: CASKGTSGRVANEQFF; CDR3nt: TGTGCCAGTAAGGGAACTAGCGGGAGGGTGGCCAATGAGCAGTTCTTC
d_gene: -; v_gene: TRBV5-1; abundance: once; j_gene: TRBJ2-1; CDR3aa: CASSLGAGREYEQFF; CDR3nt: TGCGCCAGCAGCTTGGGGGCAGGTAGGGAGTATGAGCAGTTCTTC
d_gene: -; v_gene: TRBV10-3; abundance: -; j_gene: TRBJ2-2; CDR3aa: CAISEGHRGWINTGELFF; CDR3nt: TGTGCCATCAGTGAAGGTCATCGAGGGTGGATTAACACCGGGGAGCTGTTTTTT
d_gene: -; v_gene: TRBV7-9; abundance: -; j_gene: TRBJ1-2; CDR3aa: CASSLGGGARNYGYTF; CDR3nt: TGTGCCAGCAGCTTAGGAGGGGGGGCGAGGAACTATGGCTACACCTTC
d_gene: -; v_gene: TRBV7-3; abundance: few; j_gene: TRBJ2-2; CDR3aa: CASSLQPVTNTGELFF; CDR3nt: TGTGCCAGCAGCTTACAGCCCGTGACGAACACCGGGGAGCTGTTTTTT
d_gene: TRBD1; v_gene: TRBV19; abundance: -; j_gene: TRBJ1-6; CDR3aa: CASSIDRTGVNSPLHF; CDR3nt: TGTGCCAGTAGTATAGATCGGACAGGGGTTAATTCACCCCTCCACTTT
d_gene: -; v_gene: TRBV6-6; abundance: -; j_gene: TRBJ2-7; CDR3aa: CASSYGNSYEQYF; CDR3nt: TGTGCCAGCAGTTACGGGAACTCCTACGAGCAGTACTTC
d_gene: -; v_gene: TRBV5-1; abundance: -; j_gene: TRBJ1-1; CDR3aa: CASSFFVRGEAEAFF; CDR3nt: TGCGCCAGCAGCTTTTTCGTGAGGGGAGAGGCTGAAGCTTTCTTT
d_gene: -; v_gene: TRBV5-6; abundance: -; j_gene: TRBJ1-2; CDR3aa: CASSLGGPLGYTF; CDR3nt: TGTGCCAGCAGCTTGGGGGGACCACTTGGCTACACCTTC
d_gene: -; v_gene: TRBV2; abundance: few; j_gene: TRBJ2-7; CDR3aa: CASSEVPGEQYF; CDR3nt: TGTGCCAGCAGTGAGGTCCCGGGGGAGCAGTACTTC